One and the same sample provided the 11 T cell receptor beta chains below, sequenced in a study of molecular identifiers for immune sequencing clone quantification. Each CDR3 protein gets one entry after TCRdb re-called the PCR reads with MiXCR. The profile shows about 54,000 distinct CDR3 sequences, approximately 25% of them singletons. Sequencing input: naive CD8+ T cells from blood, with Jurkat cell RNA spiked in. Subset reported: FACS-sorted CD8+CD4-CCR7+CD45RA+ naive T cells. These TCRs come from a human donor in good health. Some libraries in this study had Jurkat cell RNA spiked in.

This sequence joins TRBV10-2 and TRBJ1-6; possibly TRBD1 for D (5 bases). Trimming left V 7 bases short and J 6 bases short, with 10 bases between. This CDR3 has 13 residues. CDR1 is WSHSY and CDR2 is SAAADI in the germline V gene. CDR3 residues: CASTGAINSPLHF. The CDR3 DNA reads TGCGCCAGCACTGGGGCGATTAATTCACCCCTCCACTTT.

This clonotype was found many times. The CDR3 region has the DNA TGCGCCAGCAGCCCGCGACAGGACAATGAGCAGTTCTTC. Protein product: CASSPRQDNEQFF. The chain couples TRBV4-3 to TRBJ2-1, with D perhaps matching TRBD1 (6 bases). Germline loops: CDR1 LGHNA, CDR2 YSLEER. CDR3 length equals 13 residues. V was shortened by 4 bases and J by 5 bases, with 9 bases between the two germline ends.

This clonotype was detected ten times or more. This chain joins TRBV29-1 and TRBJ2-5; no clear D gene. The CDR3 contains 16 residues. Germline V CDR1 and CDR2: SQVTM, ANQGSEA. V lost 7 bases and J 0 bases, leaving 21 bases between the germline ends. CDR3 in DNA: TGCAGCGCAAACGGCTTCCCCTCTTCGTACCAAGAGACCCAGTACTTC. The encoded protein is CSANGFPSSYQETQYF.

A remark on this clonotype: A read error may explain this, as a much larger clone is one base away. This chain uses TRBV9 with TRBJ1-2; no reliable D call. V dropped 0 bases and J dropped 5 bases, with 20 bases sitting between them. Germline CDR1 is SGDLS and CDR2 is YYNGEE. This CDR3 has 17 amino acids. The CDR3 protein is CASSVEGTIDQGYGYTF. DNA of the CDR3: TGTGCCAGCAGCGTAGAGGGAACGATTGATCAAGGGTATGGCTACACCTTC. The full variable domain, in which reference TRBV9 and TRBJ1-2 provide the parts outside the CDR3, is DSGVTQTPKHLITATGQRVTLRCSPRSGDLSVYWYQQSLDQGLQFLIQYYNGEERAKGNILERFSAQQFPDLHSELNLSSLELGDSALYFCASSVEGTIDQGYGYTFGSGTRLTVV.

This clonotype was detected many times. The chain employs TRBV2 and TRBJ2-5; D is unresolved. CDR3 length: 13 amino acids. V lost 4 bases and J lost 2, with 8 bases in between. Germline V gene lookup returns CDR1 SNHLY and CDR2 FYNNEI. This CDR3 is CASSVFNQETQYF. In nucleotides, the CDR3 is TGTGCCAGCAGTGTCTTTAATCAAGAGACCCAGTACTTC.

A word on this clonotype: This may come from a read error, since a much larger clone is one base off. The chain joins TRBV29-1 to TRBJ2-3; the match to TRBD2 covers 14 bases. The CDR3 extends over 15 amino acids. CDR1 and CDR2 (germline): SQVTM, ANQGSEA. CDR3 in DNA: TGCAGCGTTGAAGGGGGACTAGCGGGAGCAGATGCGCAGTATTTT. It specifies CSVEGGLAGADAQYF.

This clonotype was detected only a few times. The rearrangement links TRBV5-1 to TRBJ2-7, with D possibly TRBD1 on 6 matching bases. Trimming removed 0 bases at V and 4 bases at J, with 11 bases between. This CDR3 is 14 amino acids long. Germline CDR1 SGHRS, CDR2 YFSETQ. CDR3: CASSLVGAEYEQYF. As DNA, the CDR3 is TGCGCCAGCAGCTTGGTGGGGGCTGAATACGAGCAGTACTTC.

The rearrangement links TRBV11-3 to TRBJ2-7, with 15 bases matching TRBD2. Germline V gene sequence: CDR1 SGHNT, CDR2 YENEEA. The CDR3 is 16 residues long. With V trimmed by 5 bases and J by 6 bases, 8 bases remained unmatched. The CDR3 loop reads CASSRRTSGRAAEQYF. The CDR3 DNA reads as TGTGCCAGCAGCCGTCGGACTAGCGGGAGGGCCGCCGAGCAGTACTTC.

With respect to this clonotype: Given a much more abundant clone one base away, this may be a read error. The V gene is TRBV5-8, the J gene TRBJ1-5, with no clear D. Germline V gene lookup returns CDR1 SGHTS and CDR2 YDEGEE. The CDR3 is 14 residues long. V dropped 10 bases and J dropped 5 bases, with 19 bases sitting between them. The CDR3 spells CAGSLRPPDQPQHF. The CDR3 bases are TGTGCCGGAAGCCTCCGACCGCCCGATCAGCCCCAGCATTTT.

The table lists this clonotype with a count of one. A much larger clone lies one base from this, so it may be a read error. This chain links TRBV30 with TRBJ1-5; TRBD1 is a possible D gene (6 bases). The CDR3 contains 15 residues. Trimming shortened V by 3 bases and J by 3 bases, and 15 bases separated the two germline ends. Germline lookup yields CDR1 GTSNPN and CDR2 SVGIG (reference sequence). The CDR3 DNA sequence: TGTGCCTGGAGCGACGGGCAGGGGACCAATCAGCCCCAGCATTTT. This codes for CAWSDGQGTNQPQHF.

This clonotype appeared many times. The chain carries TRBV27 and TRBJ1-5, with D hard to call. Trimming pared 2 bases from V and 4 bases from J, leaving 6 bases between. The CDR3 has 13 residues. Germline V gives CDR1 MNHEY, CDR2 SMNVEV (reference sequence). Here the CDR3 DNA reads TGTGCCAGCAGTTTAGGAGCTAATCAGCCCCAGCATTTT. Its translation: CASSLGANQPQHF.